Detailed here is one TCR beta chain. Antigen: not known. Time point defined: cycle 4 day 1 (C4D1), after about 6 weeks of nivolumab. There was relapse after autologous stem cell transplantation in every patient, and there was variation in brentuximab vedotin exposure. Magnetic negative selection of thawed PBMCs yielded the CD8+ T cells. Best overall response was complete response, partial response or progressive disease in these relapsed/refractory classical Hodgkin lymphoma patients. V lost 1 base and J lost 6; bases outside the gene matches: 5. This CDR3 is 15 amino acids long. The germline V gene encodes CDR1 LGHNA and CDR2 YSLEER. TCRdb's table, derived via immunoSEQ multiplex PCR, lists solely in-frame clones and lacks some. The data show around 21,000 clones, roughly 80% seen once. This sample was taken from a study of PD-1 blockade in classical Hodgkin lymphoma. Notes on the study in general: Newly diagnosed patients had diversity similar to the baseline diversity of complete responders. The repertoire differences lack a defined cause, possibly disease activity or prior therapy.

V is TRBV4-3 and J is TRBJ2-3; 9 bases are shared with TRBD2. Sequenced material: CD8+ T cells from blood, taken before the fourth cycle of nivolumab. The receptor comes from a human donor with classical Hodgkin lymphoma. The CDR3, as DNA: TGCGCCAGCAGCCAAGGCGGGCGGGAGGGGGATACGCAGTATTTT. This encodes CASSQGGREGDTQYF.